This T cell receptor beta chain was found in a study of CD8 T cells in Susac syndrome. The RNA, roughly 0.5 to 1 ug, was put through reverse transcription using random hexamers. immunoSEQ multiplex PCR amplified TCR beta CDR3 across 54 Vbeta, 13 Jbeta. MiXCR, applied by TCRdb to the immunoSEQ multiplex PCR reads, yields one record per CDR3 protein. The data hold about 300,000 distinct CDR3 sequences, with roughly 85% observed a single time. CD8+ and CD4+ T cells taken from blood had their TCR beta sequenced. The multiple sclerosis controls consisted of treatment-naive patients with relapsing-remitting disease, either stable or active. TEMRA cells were FACS-enriched, with CD8+ and CD4+ T cells isolated negatively. Material for sequencing was CD8+ T cells from PBMCs. The TCR originated in a human donor with multiple sclerosis.

CDR3 region: CASSVLSMYSALNEQFF. DNA for the CDR3: TGTGCCAGCAGCGTATTAAGCATGTACAGCGCCCTCAATGAGCAGTTCTTC. The chain joins TRBV9 to TRBJ2-1; D is unclear. Trimming removed 1 base at V and 6 bases at J, with 20 bases between. This CDR3 contains 17 residues. CDR1 is SGDLS and CDR2 is YYNGEE in the germline V gene.